This TCR beta chain was captured by sequencing in a study of esophageal squamous cell carcinoma under preoperative chemotherapy. For this clonotype: The antigen is undetermined. The germline gene is not matched at one end of the junction; a read error may be the cause.

Study results and limitations: After treatment, tumor-infiltrating lymphocytes seemed to come partly from incoming peripheral T cells, not only local changes.

CDR1 is MNHEY and CDR2 is SVGAGI in the germline V gene. The CDR3 sequence is 17 residues long. Specified time point: before preoperative PTX-NDP chemotherapy. Before surgery, patients were given preoperative paclitaxel-nedaplatin chemotherapy. TCRdb analysed the PCR reads with MiXCR anew, one entry per CDR3 protein. Among over 15,000 distinct CDR3 sequences, 40% to 55% were seen once, and the ten largest hold about 27%. The TCR comes from a human donor with esophageal squamous cell carcinoma. The donor label of this sample is uncertain. The chain joins TRBV6-5 to TRBJ2-5; D possibly corresponds to TRBD2 (6 bases). The sample was acquired from a patient given preoperative chemotherapy. The CDR3 region is CASSYSRGGAGHDTQSF. As DNA, the CDR3 is TGTGCCAGCAGTTACTCGAGAGGCGGGGCTGGGCACGACACCCAGTCTTTC.